This T cell receptor beta chain appears in the sequencing data of a study of blood T cells in healthy people across ages. The CDR3 covers 13 residues. Between the trimmed V and J ends, which lost 5 bases and 6 bases, there was a span of 13 bases. The germline V gene has CDR1 KGHSH and CDR2 LQKENI. PCR was performed a second time for about 6 to 12 cycles using a sample-barcoded 5' primer and a J-beta primer mix. TCRdb independently ran MiXCR on the 5' RACE reads; one entry per CDR3 protein. The sample has about 780,000 distinct CDR3 sequences, roughly 26% seen once; the top ten hold 3%. General observations from the study: Naive and antigen-experienced cells were not separated, limiting conclusive comparison.

Concerning this clonotype: Its antigen is not identified.

These data were likewise used in another study, on T cells of mothers and their children.

The rearrangement links TRBV18 to TRBJ1-2, with a tentative D call TRBD1 (6 bases). The sequencing input was blood. This sequence was found in a boy younger than 18 in good health. Written as DNA, the CDR3 is TGTGCCAGCTCAGGGCAAGGGGACAATGGCTACACCTTC. Translated, it gives CASSGQGDNGYTF.